The next 26 T cell receptor beta chains were all read from a single sample in a study of beta chain features in type 1 diabetes. The whole isolated RNA underwent reverse transcription, so sequencing captured expressed TCRB transcripts. The assay was immunoSEQ multiplex PCR, and TCRdb's table has in-frame clones only and misses some. The sample comprises 150,000 to 200,000 clones, roughly 63% of which are singletons, and about 0.1% rests with the top ten. These receptors are not linked to any known antigen. Study conclusions and caveats: Shorter TCRB CDR3s, moderately but significantly so, marked every one of the four CD4+ subsets in Type 1 diabetes patients.

Sequencing was carried out using naive CD4+ T cells from blood. These receptors originate from a man in his thirties or forties with type 1 diabetes.

The genes are TRBV10-3 and TRBJ2-2; D unclear. The CDR3 covers 15 residues. Germline V gives CDR1 ENHRY, CDR2 SYGVKD. Trimming left V 3 bases short and J 4 bases short, with 12 bases between. The CDR3 here is CAISDLGKFTGELFF. CDR3 in DNA: TGTGCCATCAGTGATCTTGGCAAGTTCACCGGGGAGCTGTTTTTT.

The CDR3 spells CASSSGQGDTEAFF. For the CDR3, the DNA is TGCGCCAGCAGCTCCGGACAGGGGGACACTGAAGCTTTCTTT. The chain joins TRBV5-1 to TRBJ1-1, with 10 bases lining up with TRBD1. The CDR3 runs to 14 residues. Germline V gene lookup returns CDR1 SGHRS and CDR2 YFSETQ. Trimming cost V 3 bases and J 3 bases; bases outside gene matches: 2. Supplemented by reference TRBV5-1 and TRBJ1-1, the full variable domain reads KAGVTQTPRYLIKTRGQQVTLSCSPISGHRSVSWYQQTPGQGLQFLFEYFSETQRNKGNFPGRFSGRQFSNSRSEMNVSTLELGDSALYLCASSSGQGDTEAFFGQGTRLTVV.

CDR3 bases: TGTGCCAGCAGTGTCGGGGAGGTCTACGAGCAGTACTTC. Translated, it gives CASSVGEVYEQYF. The gene calls are TRBV2 and TRBJ2-7; possible D gene TRBD2, 6 bases. Trimming pared 4 bases from V and 3 bases from J, leaving 10 bases between. Germline V gives CDR1 SNHLY, CDR2 FYNNEI. The CDR3 is 13 amino acids.

The chain has TRBV7-2 and TRBJ2-7; the D call may be TRBD1 or TRBD2 (5 bases each). CDR3 size: 15 residues. Germline CDR1 and CDR2: SGHTA and FQGNSA. V lost 2 bases and J 3 bases, leaving 14 bases between the germline ends. This chain's CDR3 is CASSLRGRESYEQYF. For the CDR3, the DNA is TGTGCCAGCAGCTTACGGGGACGGGAAAGCTACGAGCAGTACTTC.

The sample holds one count of this clone. This chain joins TRBV18 and TRBJ1-5; 7 nucleotides agree with TRBD1. Unmatched junction bases numbered 7, after V lost 3 bases and J lost 5 bases. The germline V gene has CDR1 KGHSH and CDR2 LQKENI. The CDR3 is made up of 15 amino acids. CDR3 nucleotides: TGTGCCAGCTCACCCTCAGGGGGGGATTATCAGCCCCAGCATTTT. Translating it yields CASSPSGGDYQPQHF.

The chain couples TRBV7-2 to TRBJ2-3; 9 bases fit TRBD1. The germline gives CDR1 SGHTA, CDR2 FQGNSA. J lost 5 bases, V lost 3 bases, and 6 bases had no gene match. There are 15 residues in the CDR3. The CDR3 DNA follows: TGTGCCAGCAGCTTCCAGGGACAGGGACGAGATACGCAGTATTTT. Protein: CASSFQGQGRDTQYF.

A few counts support this clone. The DNA for the CDR3 is TGTGCCTGGCTTACAGGGCGCGAGCAGTACTTC. Translated, it gives CAWLTGREQYF. J is TRBJ2-7 and V is TRBV30; weak D call: TRBD1 (6 bases). Looked up from germline, CDR1 is GTSNPN and CDR2 is SVGIG (reference sequence). CDR3 size: 11 residues. The ends were cut back, 5 bases at V and 6 bases at J, with 11 bases in the middle. The full variable domain, with the rest looked up from reference TRBV30 and TRBJ2-7, is SQTIHQWPATLVQPVGSPLSLECTVEGTSNPNLYWYRQAAGRGLQLLFYSVGIGQISSEVPQNLSASRPQDRQFILSSKKLLLSDSGFYLCAWLTGREQYFGPGTRLTVT.

This clone was counted only a few times. V is TRBV29-1 and J is TRBJ2-3, with D possibly being TRBD2 (6 bases). CDR3 length equals 13 residues. The germline CDR1 and CDR2 sequences are SQVTM and ANQGSEA. With 1 base removed from V and 6 bases from J, the gap between germline ends came to 11 bases. The CDR3 loop reads CSVEGGGSDTQYF. As DNA, the CDR3 is TGCAGCGTTGAAGGAGGAGGGTCCGATACGCAGTATTTT.

The rearrangement links TRBV29-1 to TRBJ2-7, with TRBD1 matching 10 bases. V dropped 6 bases and J dropped 0; count of bases not matched to a gene: 8. Germline V CDR1 and CDR2: SQVTM, ANQGSEA. The CDR3 extends over 15 amino acids. The CDR3 sequence is CSVPGQGTTSYEQYF. The CDR3, as DNA: TGCAGCGTCCCGGGACAGGGGACCACCTCCTACGAGCAGTACTTC.

CDR3: CASSVAGETNEQFF. CDR3 sequence (DNA): TGTGCCAGCAGCGTAGCTGGGGAAACCAATGAGCAGTTCTTC. This sequence joins TRBV9 and TRBJ2-1; D gene ambiguous. Per the germline V gene, CDR1 is SGDLS and CDR2 is YYNGEE. The CDR3 runs 14 residues. V gave up 0 bases and J gave up 6 bases, with 10 bases separating them.

This clone has a handful of counts. The chain joins TRBV29-1 to TRBJ1-2; D ambiguous. From germline, CDR1 is SQVTM and CDR2 ANQGSEA. The CDR3 runs 9 residues. Trimming removed 0 bases from V and 7 bases from J, with 0 bases in between. CDR3 nucleotides: TGCAGCGTTGAAGATGGCTACACCTTC. Its translation is CSVEDGYTF.

The chain links TRBV7-2 to TRBJ2-3, with D perhaps assigned TRBD1 or TRBD2 (5 bases each). CDR1 SGHTA and CDR2 FQGNSA come from the germline V gene. The CDR3 contains 13 residues. V gave up 8 bases and J gave up 0 bases, with 9 bases separating them. The CDR3, as DNA: TGTGCCAGCGCCGGGGCTAGCACAGATACGCAGTATTTT. Translating it yields CASAGASTDTQYF.

The CDR3 DNA reads as TGTGCCTGGGGGCCCAACTCCTACGAGCAGTACTTC. Encoded protein: CAWGPNSYEQYF. V gene TRBV30 combines with J gene TRBJ2-7; no definite D call. CDR3 length equals 12 residues. Trimming took 5 bases from V and 0 from J, leaving 8 bases between them. From germline, CDR1 is GTSNPN and CDR2 SVGIG (reference sequence).

This clone showed up just once. The chain recombines TRBV7-9 with TRBJ2-3; 14 positions match TRBD2. The CDR3 runs 16 residues. Germline V lookup: CDR1 SEHNR, CDR2 FQNEAQ (reference sequence). The V gene end was trimmed by 8 bases and the J gene end by 0 bases; junction bases not matched to a gene: 4. In DNA form, the CDR3 reads TGTGCCAGCCGGACTAGCGGGGGGCTAAGCACAGATACGCAGTATTTT. Its protein product is CASRTSGGLSTDTQYF.

The V call is TRBV5-1, the J call TRBJ2-7; no firm D call. Germline-derived CDR1 and CDR2 are SGHRS and YFSETQ. The germline V and J ends were trimmed by 5 bases and 0 bases, with 12 bases remaining between them. This CDR3 region has 14 residues. In nucleotides, the CDR3 is TGCGCCAGCAGTTCCGGGCCGGGCTCCTACGAGCAGTACTTC. This translates into CASSSGPGSYEQYF. Variable domain in full (rest from reference TRBV5-1 and TRBJ2-7): KAGVTQTPRYLIKTRGQQVTLSCSPISGHRSVSWYQQTPGQGLQFLFEYFSETQRNKGNFPGRFSGRQFSNSRSEMNVSTLELGDSALYLCASSSGPGSYEQYFGPGTRLTVT.

This clone was seen once. The genes are TRBV30 and TRBJ1-1; no reliable D call. The germline CDR1 and CDR2 sequences are GTSNPN and SVGIG (reference sequence). V lost 4 bases and J 5 bases, leaving 17 bases between the germline ends. The CDR3 spans 14 residues. The CDR3 DNA reads TGTGCCTGGACCCGTGGGAGCAGGCCTACTGAAGCTTTCTTT. Translating it yields CAWTRGSRPTEAFF.

Details on this clone: Other nucleotide sequences in the sample specify the same CDR3. This sequence joins TRBV30 and TRBJ2-1, with D hard to call. In germline, CDR1 is GTSNPN, CDR2 SVGIG (reference sequence). This CDR3 has 10 amino acids. The ends were cut back, 5 bases at V and 7 bases at J, with 6 bases in the middle. CDR3 DNA sequence: TGTGCCTGGTCGGATAATGAGCAGTTCTTC. It codes for CAWSDNEQFF.

This clone occurred once. Other DNA sequences in this specimen translate into the identical CDR3. The chain is built from TRBV2 and TRBJ2-2; D unresolved. The V and J ends lost 8 bases and 6 bases respectively, with 7 bases between them. The CDR3 is 11 residues long. Germline V gene sequence: CDR1 SNHLY, CDR2 FYNNEI. This CDR3 is CASSLAGELFF. The CDR3, as DNA: TGTGCCAGCTCGTTGGCCGGGGAGCTGTTTTTT.

The chain is built from TRBV29-1 and TRBJ2-1; possible D gene TRBD1, 5 bases. The CDR3 totals 13 residues. Trimming left V 6 bases short and J 0 bases short, with 9 bases between. CDR1 and CDR2 (germline): SQVTM, ANQGSEA. The CDR3 sequence: CSVTESSYNEQFF. CDR3 DNA: TGCAGCGTGACAGAGAGCTCCTACAATGAGCAGTTCTTC.

The chain has TRBV5-1 and TRBJ1-2; tentative D call: TRBD1 (5 bases). This CDR3 has 14 residues. Germline V gene sequence: CDR1 SGHRS, CDR2 YFSETQ. The V end was cut by 1 base, the J end by 7 bases, with 14 bases between. CDR3 DNA: TGCGCCAGCAGCTTGCTGAGTGAGGGACCTGGCTACACCTTC. This gives the protein CASSLLSEGPGYTF.

This clone was seen a single time. The rearrangement uses TRBV9 and TRBJ2-3, with TRBD2 identical over 11 bases. This CDR3 region has 13 residues. V was pared by 4 bases and J by 6 bases, with 1 base of the junction left unmatched. Germline V gene data show CDR1 as SGDLS and CDR2 as YYNGEE. The CDR3 DNA follows: TGTGCCAGCAGCCGGACTAGCGGGGATACGCAGTATTTT. Translation gives CASSRTSGDTQYF.

For this clone: Other DNA sequences in the sample encode the same CDR3. The rearrangement links TRBV30 to TRBJ1-6, with 11 bases that match TRBD1. The V gene end was trimmed by 4 bases and the J gene end by 7 bases; junction bases not matched to a gene: 3. The CDR3 contains 14 residues. Germline-derived CDR1 and CDR2 are GTSNPN and SVGIG (reference sequence). CDR3 residues: CAWTGTGGNSPLHF. The CDR3, as DNA: TGTGCCTGGACCGGGACAGGGGGGAATTCACCCCTCCACTTT.

The V gene is TRBV7-9, the J gene TRBJ1-1, with D hard to call. This CDR3 is 12 amino acids long. Germline values: CDR1 SEHNR, CDR2 FQNEAQ (reference sequence). V dropped 5 bases and J dropped 1 base, with 5 bases sitting between them. CDR3 DNA: TGTGCCAGCAGCAAGTGGAACACTGAAGCTTTCTTT. Translated: CASSKWNTEAFF.

This clone was detected only a few times. The chain combines TRBV6-5 with TRBJ1-2, with 7 bases fitting TRBD1. The germline gives CDR1 MNHEY, CDR2 SVGAGI. V was pared by 5 bases and J by 2 bases, with 5 bases of the junction left unmatched. The CDR3 totals 14 residues. CDR3 in DNA: TGTGCCAGCAGTGGCGGGACAGCCAACTATGGCTACACCTTC. Its translation is CASSGGTANYGYTF.

This clone came up a few times. The genes are TRBV4-3 and TRBJ2-5; D is unresolved. Trimming took off 0 bases at V and 6 bases at J, with 5 bases between the two ends. The germline V gene has CDR1 LGHNA and CDR2 YSLEER. The CDR3 is 12 amino acids. The CDR3 nucleotides read TGCGCCAGCAGCCAAGATCGTAAGACCCAGTACTTC. Translating it yields CASSQDRKTQYF.

The chain recombines TRBV9 with TRBJ1-4; 10 bases map to TRBD1. This CDR3 contains 16 residues. V lost 4 bases and J lost 5; bases outside the gene matches: 8. Germline values: CDR1 SGDLS, CDR2 YYNGEE. CDR3 bases: TGTGCCAGCAGCTCCCATCCGGGACAGGGGAATGAAAAACTGTTTTTT. This sequence encodes CASSSHPGQGNEKLFF.